These 10 T cell receptor beta chains were all obtained from the same sample, sequenced in a study of blood T cells in healthy people across ages. Sample-barcoded 5' priming and a J-beta primer mix drove a second PCR of 7 to 11 cycles. Each CDR3 protein is one row after TCRdb ran MiXCR on the 5' RACE reads. The sample contains hundreds of thousands of distinct CDR3 sequences, roughly 45% of which appear only once. The sample consisted of blood. These receptors were collected from a woman in her fifties or sixties in good health.

The rearrangement uses TRBV28 and TRBJ2-3; TRBD1 matches 8 bases. Trimming took 4 bases from V and 14 from J; bases not matched to a gene: 20. The CDR3 is made up of 16 amino acids. The V gene's germline CDR1 is MDHEN and CDR2 SYDVKM. CDR3 region: CASSSSGTGYTDARYF. CDR3 DNA sequence: TGTGCCAGCAGTTCCTCCGGGACAGGATACACAGATGCGCGGTATTTT.

The chain has TRBV28 and TRBJ2-7; the D is unclear. CDR1 and CDR2 (germline): MDHEN, SYDVKM. V lost 1 base and J 7 bases, leaving 26 bases between the germline ends. The CDR3 extends over 18 amino acids. CDR3 DNA: TGTGCCAGCAGTTTATCGGGCTGCTCCGGAACAAGGCTGGGAGAGCAGTACTTC. The encoded protein is CASSLSGCSGTRLGEQYF.

The chain is built from TRBV11-1 and TRBJ2-4; D gene ambiguous. In germline, CDR1 is SGHAT, CDR2 FQDESV (reference sequence). With 1 base removed from V and 1 base from J, the gap between germline ends came to 8 bases. This CDR3 has 15 residues. The CDR3 coding sequence is TGTGCCAGCAGCTTAGGGGGTAGCGCCAAAAACATTCAGTACTTC. Encoded protein: CASSLGGSAKNIQYF.

V and J are TRBV5-1 and TRBJ1-6; maybe TRBD1 (6 bases). Looked up from germline, CDR1 is SGHRS and CDR2 is YFSETQ. Trimming took 5 bases from V and 9 from J, leaving 15 bases between them. This CDR3 spans 14 amino acids. The CDR3 reads CASSLRGDSSPLHF. The CDR3 nucleotides read TGCGCCAGCAGTCTGAGGGGGGATTCTTCACCCCTCCACTTT.

V is TRBV5-1 and J is TRBJ1-6; tentatively, D is TRBD1 (5 bases). V was pared by 0 bases and J by 7 bases, with 14 bases between. CDR1 SGHRS and CDR2 YFSETQ come from the germline V gene. This CDR3 region has 16 residues. CDR3 bases: TGCGCCAGCAGCTTGGCCAGCGGGGGAGGAAATTCACCCCTCCACTTT. Its protein product is CASSLASGGGNSPLHF.

In DNA form, the CDR3 reads TGTGCCAGCACGGAGGAACCGGCCTACGAGCAGTACTTC. Translation: CASTEEPAYEQYF. The gene calls are TRBV12-3 or TRBV12-4 and TRBJ2-7; weak D call: TRBD2 (5 bases). CDR3 length: 13 amino acids. The V and J ends lost 7 bases and 2 bases respectively, with 12 bases between them.

The gene calls are TRBV3-1 and TRBJ2-3; TRBD2 matches at 8 bases. Germline values: CDR1 LGHDT, CDR2 YNNKEL (reference sequence). The CDR3 length is 17 residues. V dropped 2 bases and J dropped 0; count of bases not matched to a gene: 7. The CDR3 region is CASSQLRGGLSTDTQYF. In DNA form, the CDR3 reads TGTGCCAGCAGCCAACTACGGGGGGGCCTTAGCACAGATACGCAGTATTTT.

J is TRBJ2-1 and V is TRBV27; a weak D match, TRBD1 (5 bases). Looked up from germline, CDR1 is MNHEY and CDR2 is SMNVEV (reference sequence). The CDR3 is 17 residues long. Trimming removed 1 base at V and 3 bases at J, with 16 bases between. Here the CDR3 DNA reads TGTGCCAGCAGTTTATTGGAAACAGGAGTGGGCTACAATGAGCAGTTCTTC. Its protein product is CASSLLETGVGYNEQFF.

This clonotype was counted ten times or more. This chain joins TRBV14 and TRBJ2-7; D gene unclear. Germline lookup yields CDR1 SGHDN and CDR2 FVKESK. CDR3 size: 12 residues. Trimming removed 10 bases from V and 0 bases from J, with 10 bases in between. The CDR3 nucleotides read TGTGCCACCGGAGAGACCTCCTACGAGCAGTACTTC. Translated, it gives CATGETSYEQYF.

V and J are TRBV20-1 and TRBJ1-1, with D hard to call. The CDR3 consists of 14 residues. The V end was cut by 0 bases, the J end by 1 base, with 9 bases between. Per germline, CDR1 DFQATT and CDR2 SNEGSKA (reference sequence). CDR3 DNA sequence: TGCAGTGCTAGAGATCGTAAGGGGAACACTGAAGCTTTCTTT. Amino acid sequence: CSARDRKGNTEAFF.